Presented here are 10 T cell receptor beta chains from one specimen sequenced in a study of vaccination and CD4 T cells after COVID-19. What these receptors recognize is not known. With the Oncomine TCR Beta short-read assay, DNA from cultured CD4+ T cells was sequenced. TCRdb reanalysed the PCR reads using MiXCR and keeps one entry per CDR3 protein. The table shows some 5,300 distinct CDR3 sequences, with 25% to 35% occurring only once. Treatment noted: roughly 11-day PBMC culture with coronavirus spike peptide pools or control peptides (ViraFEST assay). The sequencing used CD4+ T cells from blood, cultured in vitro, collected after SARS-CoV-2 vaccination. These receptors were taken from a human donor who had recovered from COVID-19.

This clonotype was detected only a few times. The CDR3 DNA reads TGCAGTGCCCAACCCGGGGAAAGCTCCTACGAGCAGTACTTC. This codes for CSAQPGESSYEQYF. The genes are TRBV20-1 and TRBJ2-7; weak D call: TRBD2 (5 bases). The germline gives CDR1 DFQATT, CDR2 SNEGSKA (reference sequence). V dropped 6 bases and J dropped 0 bases, with 15 bases sitting between them. CDR3 length equals 14 residues.

CDR3: CASSLTYSGTSVKTQYF. The CDR3 DNA reads as TGTGCCAGCAGCTTAACGTATTCCGGGACTAGTGTCAAGACCCAGTACTTC. V usage is TRBV7-2 and J usage is TRBJ2-5; TRBD2 matches 8 bases. V gave up 2 bases and J gave up 6 bases; unmatched junction bases: 14. The CDR3 spans 17 residues. Per the germline V gene, CDR1 is SGHTA and CDR2 is FQGNSA.

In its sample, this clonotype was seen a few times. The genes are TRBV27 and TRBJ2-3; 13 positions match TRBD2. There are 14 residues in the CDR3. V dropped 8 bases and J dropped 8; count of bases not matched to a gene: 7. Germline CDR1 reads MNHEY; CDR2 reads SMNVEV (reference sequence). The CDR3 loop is CASRLAGGGGTQYF. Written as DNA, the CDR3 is TGTGCCAGCCGACTAGCGGGGGGTGGAGGTACGCAGTATTTT.

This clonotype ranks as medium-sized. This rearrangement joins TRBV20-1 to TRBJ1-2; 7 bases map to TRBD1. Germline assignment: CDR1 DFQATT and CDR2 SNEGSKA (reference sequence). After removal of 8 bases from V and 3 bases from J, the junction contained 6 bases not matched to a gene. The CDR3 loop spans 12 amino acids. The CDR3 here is CSTRQGHYGYTF. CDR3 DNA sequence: TGCAGTACCCGACAGGGCCACTATGGCTACACCTTC.

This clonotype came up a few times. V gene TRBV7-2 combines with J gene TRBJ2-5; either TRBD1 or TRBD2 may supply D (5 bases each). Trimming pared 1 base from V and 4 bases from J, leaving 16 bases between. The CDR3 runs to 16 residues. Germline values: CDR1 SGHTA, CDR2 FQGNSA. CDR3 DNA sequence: TGTGCCAGCAGCTTAGTATTCAGAGGGGTACTAGAGACCCAGTACTTC. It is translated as CASSLVFRGVLETQYF. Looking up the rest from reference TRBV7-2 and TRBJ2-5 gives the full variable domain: GAGVSQSPSNKVTEKGKDVELRCDPISGHTALYWYRQSLGQGLEFLIYFQGNSAPDKSGLPSDRFSAERTGGSVSTLTIQRTQQEDSAVYLCASSLVFRGVLETQYFGPGTRLLVL.

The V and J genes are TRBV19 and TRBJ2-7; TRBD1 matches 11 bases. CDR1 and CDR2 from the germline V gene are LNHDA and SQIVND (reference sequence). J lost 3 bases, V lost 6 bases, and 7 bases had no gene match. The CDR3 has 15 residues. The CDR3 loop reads CASSHPGQGVYEQYF. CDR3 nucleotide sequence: TGTGCCAGTAGCCACCCGGGACAGGGGGTCTACGAGCAGTACTTC. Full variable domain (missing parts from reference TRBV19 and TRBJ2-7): DGGITQSPKYLFRKEGQNVTLSCEQNLNHDAMYWYRQDPGQGLRLIYYSQIVNDFQKGDIAEGYSVSREKKESFPLTVTSAQKNPTAFYLCASSHPGQGVYEQYFGPGTRLTVT.

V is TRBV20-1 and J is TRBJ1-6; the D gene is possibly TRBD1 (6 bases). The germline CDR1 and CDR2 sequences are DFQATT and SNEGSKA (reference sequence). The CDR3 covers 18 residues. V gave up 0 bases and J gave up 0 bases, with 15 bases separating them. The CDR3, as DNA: TGCAGTGCTAGAGAACGAAAACAGGGCAGCTCCTATAATTCACCCCTCCACTTT. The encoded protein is CSARERKQGSSYNSPLHF.

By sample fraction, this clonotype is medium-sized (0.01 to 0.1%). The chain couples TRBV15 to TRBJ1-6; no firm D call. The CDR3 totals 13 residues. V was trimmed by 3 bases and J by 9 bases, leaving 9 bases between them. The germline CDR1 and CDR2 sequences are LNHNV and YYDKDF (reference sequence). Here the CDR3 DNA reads TGTGCCACCAGCAGGGGAACCTTTTCACCCCTCCACTTT. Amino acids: CATSRGTFSPLHF.

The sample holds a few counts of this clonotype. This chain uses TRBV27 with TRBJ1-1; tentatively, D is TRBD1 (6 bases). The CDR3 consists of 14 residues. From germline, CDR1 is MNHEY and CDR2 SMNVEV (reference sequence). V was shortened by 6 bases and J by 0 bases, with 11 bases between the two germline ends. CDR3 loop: CASSGQLLNTEAFF. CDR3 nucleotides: TGTGCCAGCAGCGGACAGCTACTGAACACTGAAGCTTTCTTT.

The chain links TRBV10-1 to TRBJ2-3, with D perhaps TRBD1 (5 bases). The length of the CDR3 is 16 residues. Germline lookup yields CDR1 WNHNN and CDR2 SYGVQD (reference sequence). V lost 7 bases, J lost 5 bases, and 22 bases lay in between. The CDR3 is CASKVSETAFGDTQYF. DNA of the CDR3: TGCGCCAGCAAGGTCTCCGAGACAGCCTTTGGAGATACGCAGTATTTT.